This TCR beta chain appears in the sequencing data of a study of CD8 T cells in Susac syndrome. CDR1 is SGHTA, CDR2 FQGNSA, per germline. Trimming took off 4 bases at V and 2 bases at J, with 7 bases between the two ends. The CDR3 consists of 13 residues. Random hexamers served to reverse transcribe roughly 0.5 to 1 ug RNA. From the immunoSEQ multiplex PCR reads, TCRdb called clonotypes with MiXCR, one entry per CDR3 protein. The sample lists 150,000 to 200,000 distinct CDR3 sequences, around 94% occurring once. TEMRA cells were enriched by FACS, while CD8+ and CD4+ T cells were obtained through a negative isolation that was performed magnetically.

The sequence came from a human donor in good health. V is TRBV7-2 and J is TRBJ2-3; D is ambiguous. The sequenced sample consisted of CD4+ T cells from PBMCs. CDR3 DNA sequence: TGTGCCAGCAGCTCCTTCCCCACAGATACGCAGTATTTT. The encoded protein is CASSSFPTDTQYF. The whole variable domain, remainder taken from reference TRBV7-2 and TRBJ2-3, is GAGVSQSPSNKVTEKGKDVELRCDPISGHTALYWYRQSLGQGLEFLIYFQGNSAPDKSGLPSDRFSAERTGGSVSTLTIQRTQQEDSAVYLCASSSFPTDTQYFGPGTRLTVL.